Listed below are T cell receptor beta chains from one sample, sequenced in a study of T cell responses to AZD1222 COVID-19 vaccine. Method: immunoSEQ multiplex PCR; TCRdb's copy keeps in-frame clones and lacks some. The repertoire holds 100,000 or so clones, approximately 87% seen once, with 10% in the top ten. Here the sequenced sample was peripheral blood, taken 28 days after the second AZD1222 dose. The receptor source for this set is an adult who received the AZD1222 COVID-19 vaccine. Both conserved end residues are part of each CDR3. The D gene is left open where the match is weak. Some rows mark clone size as missing; the rest say once, few, many or name a class of expanded clone.

cdr3_nt | cdr3_aa | d_call | clone_size | j_call | v_call
TGTGCCAGCAGACCTGTGGAGAGGCTGACTGAAGCTTTCTTT | CASRPVERLTEAFF | - | once | TRBJ1-1 | TRBV7-9
TGCAGCGTGGCTGAGGGGAGCAATCAGCCCCAGCATTTT | CSVAEGSNQPQHF | - | - | TRBJ1-5 | TRBV29-1
TGCAGCGCTGGCGTAGAGACAGGGGGCATGAACGAGCAGTACTTC | CSAGVETGGMNEQYF | TRBD1 | - | TRBJ2-7 | TRBV29-1
TGTGCCAGCAGCCAGGACGGAAATGAAAAACTGTTTTTT | CASSQDGNEKLFF | - | - | TRBJ1-4 | TRBV7-9
TGTGCCAGCAGCTTCGAAGCGGGAGCTTGGGATACGCAGTATTTT | CASSFEAGAWDTQYF | TRBD2 | few | TRBJ2-3 | TRBV7-3
TGTGCCAGCAGCTATAACAGGGACCACGAGCAGTACTTC | CASSYNRDHEQYF | - | - | TRBJ2-7 | TRBV11-3
TGCGCCAGCAGCCAAGAGCAGGGCGCGAACACCGGGGAGCTGTTTTTT | CASSQEQGANTGELFF | - | - | TRBJ2-2 | TRBV4-1
TGTGCCAGCAGTGAATTCGGGGGGTTTTCCTACGAGCAGTACTTC | CASSEFGGFSYEQYF | TRBD2 | - | TRBJ2-7 | TRBV25-1
TGTGCCAGCAGCTTAGTGGTGGGTTTGGTGGCGGGGGAAGAGACCCAGTACTTC | CASSLVVGLVAGEETQYF | TRBD2 | - | TRBJ2-5 | TRBV11-2
TGTGCCAGCAGCGACAGGGGACGGGATAGCGACGAGCAGTACTTC | CASSDRGRDSDEQYF | TRBD1 | - | TRBJ2-7 | TRBV9
TGTGCCAGCAGCGAAGAAACCGGGACAGGAGATAATTCACCCCTCCACTTT | CASSEETGTGDNSPLHF | TRBD1 | - | TRBJ1-6 | TRBV9
TGTGCCAGCAGTACTAGCGGGAGGACAGATACGCAGTATTTT | CASSTSGRTDTQYF | TRBD2 | - | TRBJ2-3 | TRBV6-5
TGCGCCAGCAGCTTAGTCCCGGGACAGGGGATCGGTCAGCCCCAGCATTTT | CASSLVPGQGIGQPQHF | TRBD1 | - | TRBJ1-5 | TRBV5-1
TGTGCCAGCAGCTTTTCAAGAGGCACAGATACGCAGTATTTT | CASSFSRGTDTQYF | - | - | TRBJ2-3 | TRBV7-2
TGTGCCAGCAGGGCAGGAATAAACACCGGGGAGCTGTTTTTT | CASRAGINTGELFF | - | - | TRBJ2-2 | TRBV2
TGTGCCAGCAGCCAGGGACTAGCGGACGCCTTGGAGCAGTTCTTC | CASSQGLADALEQFF | TRBD2 | few | TRBJ2-1 | TRBV3-1/TRBV3-2
TGTGCCAGCAGCTCCCCATTGGCGGGAGGCGAGCAGTACTTC | CASSSPLAGGEQYF | TRBD2 | - | TRBJ2-7 | TRBV7-9
TGTGCCATCAGTGAGTCGATTCAGGGCGCCACTTATGGCTACACCTTC | CAISESIQGATYGYTF | - | - | TRBJ1-2 | TRBV10-3
TGTGCCAGCTCCCAACAGGGGTTTGAAAAACTGTTTTTT | CASSQQGFEKLFF | TRBD1 | - | TRBJ1-4 | TRBV18
TGTGCCAGTAGTATTGAGAATAGCGGAACCTACAATGAGCAGTTCTTC | CASSIENSGTYNEQFF | - | - | TRBJ2-1 | TRBV19
TGTGCCAGCAGCCCCCAGCGGGAGCCCCCCTACGAGCAGTACTTC | CASSPQREPPYEQYF | TRBD2 | - | TRBJ2-7 | TRBV7-9
TGTGCCAGCAGGCGGACAGCCACTAGCACAGATACGCAGTATTTT | CASRRTATSTDTQYF | - | - | TRBJ2-3 | TRBV6-6
TGTGCCAGCAGTTTATCGGGCCCTTATCAGCCCCAGCATTTT | CASSLSGPYQPQHF | - | - | TRBJ1-5 | TRBV27
TGTGCCAGTAGTATTGGGGGCTTTAAAAGCTCTGGAAACACCATATATTTT | CASSIGGFKSSGNTIYF | - | - | TRBJ1-3 | TRBV19